This T cell receptor (beta chain) originates from a study of vaccination and CD4 T cells after COVID-19. Per germline, CDR1 SGHTA and CDR2 FQGNSA. V was pared by 5 bases and J by 3 bases, with 6 bases between. The CDR3 extends over 12 amino acids. Described treatment: approximately nine-day PBMC culture with coronavirus spike peptide pools or control peptides (ViraFEST assay). Concerning this clonotype: Its target is unknown.

Sequencing of DNA taken from cultured CD4+ T cells relied on the Oncomine TCR Beta short-read assay. TCRdb used MiXCR to reprocess the PCR reads, holding one entry per CDR3 protein. The repertoire holds tens of thousands of distinct CDR3 sequences, with 55% to 70% as singletons. The chain links TRBV7-2 to TRBJ2-3; D unclear. The clonotype originates from a human donor who had recovered from COVID-19. Material for sequencing was CD4+ T cells from blood, cultured in vitro. This chain's CDR3 is CASSTYTDTQYF. As DNA, the CDR3 is TGTGCCAGCAGCACGTATACAGATACGCAGTATTTT.